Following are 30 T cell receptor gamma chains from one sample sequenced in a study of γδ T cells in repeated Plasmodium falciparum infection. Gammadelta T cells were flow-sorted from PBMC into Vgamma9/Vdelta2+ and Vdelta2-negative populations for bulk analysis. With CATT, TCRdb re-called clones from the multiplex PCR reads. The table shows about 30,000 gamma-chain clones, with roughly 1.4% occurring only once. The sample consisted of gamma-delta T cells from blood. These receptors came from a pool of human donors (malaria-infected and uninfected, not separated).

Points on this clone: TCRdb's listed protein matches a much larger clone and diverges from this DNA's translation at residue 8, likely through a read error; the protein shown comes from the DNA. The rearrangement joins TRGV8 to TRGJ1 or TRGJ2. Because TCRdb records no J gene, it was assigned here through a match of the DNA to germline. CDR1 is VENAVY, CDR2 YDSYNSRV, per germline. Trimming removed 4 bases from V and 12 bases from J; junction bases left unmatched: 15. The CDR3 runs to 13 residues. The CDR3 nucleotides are TGTGCCACCTGGGAATACATTGCGCAGGGGAAACTCTTT. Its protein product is CATWEYIAQGKLF.

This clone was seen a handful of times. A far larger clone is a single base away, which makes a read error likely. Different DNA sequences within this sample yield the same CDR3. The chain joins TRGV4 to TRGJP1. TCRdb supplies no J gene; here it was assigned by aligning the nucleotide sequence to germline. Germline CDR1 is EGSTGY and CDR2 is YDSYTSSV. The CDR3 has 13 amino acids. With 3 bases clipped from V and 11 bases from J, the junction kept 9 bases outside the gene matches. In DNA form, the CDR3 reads TGTGCCACCTGGGATTATGCTTCCTGGTTCAAGATATTT. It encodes CATWDYASWFKIF.

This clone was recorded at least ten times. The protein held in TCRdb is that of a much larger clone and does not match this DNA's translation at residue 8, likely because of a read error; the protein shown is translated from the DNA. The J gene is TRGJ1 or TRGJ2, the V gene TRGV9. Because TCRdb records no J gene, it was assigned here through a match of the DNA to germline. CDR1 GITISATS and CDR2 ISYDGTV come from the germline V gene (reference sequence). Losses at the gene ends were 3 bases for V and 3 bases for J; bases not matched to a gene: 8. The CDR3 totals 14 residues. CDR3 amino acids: CALWEKASYYKKLF. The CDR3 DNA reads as TGTGCCTTGTGGGAGAAAGCTAGTTATTATAAGAAACTCTTT.

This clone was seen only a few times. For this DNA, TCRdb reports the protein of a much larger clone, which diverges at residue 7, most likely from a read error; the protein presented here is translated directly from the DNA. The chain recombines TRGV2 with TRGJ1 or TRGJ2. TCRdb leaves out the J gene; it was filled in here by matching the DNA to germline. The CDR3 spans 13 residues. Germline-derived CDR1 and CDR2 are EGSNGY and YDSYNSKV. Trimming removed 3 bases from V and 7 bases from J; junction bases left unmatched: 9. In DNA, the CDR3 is TGTGCCACCTGGGACCCCCTGGGATATAAGAAACTCTTT. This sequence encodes CATWDPLGYKKLF.

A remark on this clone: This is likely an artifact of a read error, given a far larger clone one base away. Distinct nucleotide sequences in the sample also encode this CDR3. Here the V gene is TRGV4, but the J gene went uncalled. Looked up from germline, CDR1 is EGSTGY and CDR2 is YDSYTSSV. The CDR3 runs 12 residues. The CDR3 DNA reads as TGTGCCACCTGGGTCCACGGCCATAAGAAACTCTTC. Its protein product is CATWVHGHKKLF.

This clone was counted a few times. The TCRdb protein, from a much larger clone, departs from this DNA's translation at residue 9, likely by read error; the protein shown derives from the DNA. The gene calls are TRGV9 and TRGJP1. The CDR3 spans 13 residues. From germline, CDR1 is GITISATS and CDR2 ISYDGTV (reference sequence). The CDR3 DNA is TGTGCCTTGTGGGATACCACTGGTTTGTTCAAGATATTT. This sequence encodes CALWDTTGLFKIF.

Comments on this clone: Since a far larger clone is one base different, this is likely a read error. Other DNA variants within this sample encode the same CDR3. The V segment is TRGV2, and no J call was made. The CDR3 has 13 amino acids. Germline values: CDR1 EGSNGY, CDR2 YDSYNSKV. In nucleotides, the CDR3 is TGTGCCACTTGGGACGGGACCAGGGGCCAGTTGTTCTTT. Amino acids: CATWDGTRGQLFF.

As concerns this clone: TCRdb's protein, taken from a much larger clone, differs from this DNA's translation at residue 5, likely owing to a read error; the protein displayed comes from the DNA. The CDR3 DNA follows: TGTGCCTTGTGGAAGGTGGCGGGCAAAAAAATCAAGGTATTT. Its protein is CALWKVAGKKIKVF. The rearrangement links TRGV9 to TRGJP. Matching the DNA to germline supplied the J gene, which TCRdb does not give. The CDR3 has 14 residues. The germline gives CDR1 GITISATS, CDR2 ISYDGTV (reference sequence).

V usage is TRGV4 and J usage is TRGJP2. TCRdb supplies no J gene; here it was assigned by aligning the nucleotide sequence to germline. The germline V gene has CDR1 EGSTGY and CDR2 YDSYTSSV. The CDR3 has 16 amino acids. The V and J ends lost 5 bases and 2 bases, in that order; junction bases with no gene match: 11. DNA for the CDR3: TGTGCCACCTGGGCAAAGGTAGGGAGTAGTGATTGGATCAAGACGTTT. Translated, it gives CATWAKVGSSDWIKTF.

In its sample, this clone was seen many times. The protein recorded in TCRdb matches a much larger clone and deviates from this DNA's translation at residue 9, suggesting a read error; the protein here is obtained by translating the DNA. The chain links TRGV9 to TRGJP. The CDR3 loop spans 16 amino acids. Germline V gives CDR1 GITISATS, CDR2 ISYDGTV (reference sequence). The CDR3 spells CALWEVVESGKKIKVF. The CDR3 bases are TGTGCCTTGTGGGAGGTGGTAGAGTCGGGCAAAAAAATCAAGGTATTT.

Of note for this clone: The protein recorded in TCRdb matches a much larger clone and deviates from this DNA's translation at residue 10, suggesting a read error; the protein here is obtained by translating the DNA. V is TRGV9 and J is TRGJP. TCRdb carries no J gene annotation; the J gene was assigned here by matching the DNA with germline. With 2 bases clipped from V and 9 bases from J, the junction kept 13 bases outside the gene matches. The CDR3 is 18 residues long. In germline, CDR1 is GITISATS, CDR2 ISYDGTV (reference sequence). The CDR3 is CALWEDNKGVLGKKIKVF. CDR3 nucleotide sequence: TGTGCCTTGTGGGAGGACAATAAGGGGGTGTTGGGCAAAAAAATCAAGGTATTT.

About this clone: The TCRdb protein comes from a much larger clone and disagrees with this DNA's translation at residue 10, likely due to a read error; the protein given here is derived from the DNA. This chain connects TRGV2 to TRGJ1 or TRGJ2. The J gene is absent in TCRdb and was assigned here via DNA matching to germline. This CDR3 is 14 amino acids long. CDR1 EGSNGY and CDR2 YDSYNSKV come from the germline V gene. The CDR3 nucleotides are TGTGCCACCTGGGACGGGCCGCGATATTGTAAGAAACTCTTT. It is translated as CATWDGPRYCKKLF.

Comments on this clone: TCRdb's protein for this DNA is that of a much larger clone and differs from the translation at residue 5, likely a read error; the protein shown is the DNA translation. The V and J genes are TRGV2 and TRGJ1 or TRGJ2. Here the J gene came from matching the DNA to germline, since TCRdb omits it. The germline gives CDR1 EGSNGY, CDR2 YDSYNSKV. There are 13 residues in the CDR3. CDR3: CATWGGPVGKKLF. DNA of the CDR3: TGTGCCACCTGGGGCGGGCCCGTTGGGAAGAAACTCTTT.

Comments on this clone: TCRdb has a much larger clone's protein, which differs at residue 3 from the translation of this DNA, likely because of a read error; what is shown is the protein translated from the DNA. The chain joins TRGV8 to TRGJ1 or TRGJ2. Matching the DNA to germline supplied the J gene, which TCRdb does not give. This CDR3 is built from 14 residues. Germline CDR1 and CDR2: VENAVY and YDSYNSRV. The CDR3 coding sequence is TGTGCCCCCTGGGATAGAGCCTCGTATTATAAGAAACTCTTT. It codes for CAPWDRASYYKKLF.

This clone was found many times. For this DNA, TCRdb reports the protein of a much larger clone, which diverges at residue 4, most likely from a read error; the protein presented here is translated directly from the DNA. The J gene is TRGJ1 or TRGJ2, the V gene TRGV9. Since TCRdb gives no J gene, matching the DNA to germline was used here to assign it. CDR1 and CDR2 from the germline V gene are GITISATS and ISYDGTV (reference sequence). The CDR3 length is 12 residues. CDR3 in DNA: TGTGCCTTGCGGGAGGACTATTATAAGAAACTCTTT. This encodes CALREDYYKKLF.

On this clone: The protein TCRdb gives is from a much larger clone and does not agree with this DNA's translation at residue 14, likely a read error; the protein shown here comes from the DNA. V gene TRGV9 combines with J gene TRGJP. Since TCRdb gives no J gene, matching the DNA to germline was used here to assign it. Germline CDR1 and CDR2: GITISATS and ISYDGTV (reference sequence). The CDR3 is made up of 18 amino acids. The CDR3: CALWEAQTPRLGKRIKVF. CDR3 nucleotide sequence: TGTGCCTTGTGGGAGGCCCAAACACCCCGGTTGGGCAAAAGAATCAAGGTATTT.

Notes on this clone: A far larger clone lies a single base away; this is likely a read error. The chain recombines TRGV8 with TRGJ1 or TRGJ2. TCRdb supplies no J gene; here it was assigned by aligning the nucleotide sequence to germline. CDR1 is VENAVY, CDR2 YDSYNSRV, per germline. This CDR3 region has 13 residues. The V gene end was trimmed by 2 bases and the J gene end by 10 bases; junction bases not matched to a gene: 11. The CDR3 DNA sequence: TGTGCCACCTGGGATACCCCTAGTTACAAGAAACTCTTT. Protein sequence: CATWDTPSYKKLF.

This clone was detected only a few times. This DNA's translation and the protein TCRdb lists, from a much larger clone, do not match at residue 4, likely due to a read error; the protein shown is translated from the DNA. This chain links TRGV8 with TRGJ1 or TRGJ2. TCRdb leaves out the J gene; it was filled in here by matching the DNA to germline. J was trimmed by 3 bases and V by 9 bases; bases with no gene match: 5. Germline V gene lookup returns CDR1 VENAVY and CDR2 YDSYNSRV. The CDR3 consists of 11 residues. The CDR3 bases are TGTGCCACCCAACGTTATTATAAGAAACTCTTT. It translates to CATQRYYKKLF.

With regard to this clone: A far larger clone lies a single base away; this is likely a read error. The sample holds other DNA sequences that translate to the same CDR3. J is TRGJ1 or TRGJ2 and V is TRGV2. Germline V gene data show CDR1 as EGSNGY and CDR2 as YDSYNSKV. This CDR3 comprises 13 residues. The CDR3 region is CATWDPKDYKKLF. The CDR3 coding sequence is TGCGCCACCTGGGACCCCAAGGATTATAAGAAACTCTTT.

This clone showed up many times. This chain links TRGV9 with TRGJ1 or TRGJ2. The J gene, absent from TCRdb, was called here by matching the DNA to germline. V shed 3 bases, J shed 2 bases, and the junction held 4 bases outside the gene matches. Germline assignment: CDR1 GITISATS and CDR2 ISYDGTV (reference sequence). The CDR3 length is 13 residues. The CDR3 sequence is CALWENHYYKKLF. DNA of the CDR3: TGTGCCTTGTGGGAGAATCATTATTATAAGAAACTCTTT.

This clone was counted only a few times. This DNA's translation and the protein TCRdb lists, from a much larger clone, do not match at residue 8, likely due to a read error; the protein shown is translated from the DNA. DNA for the CDR3: TGTGCCACCTGGGACAGGGTTACTGGGAAGAAACTCTTT. Protein sequence: CATWDRVTGKKLF. The rearrangement uses TRGV3 and TRGJ1 or TRGJ2. The J gene, not given by TCRdb, was assigned here from a germline match of the nucleotide sequence. Germline CDR1 and CDR2: VTNTFY and YDVSTARD (reference sequence). The CDR3 is made up of 13 amino acids. The trim removed 0 bases at V and 10 bases at J, leaving 9 bases unmatched.

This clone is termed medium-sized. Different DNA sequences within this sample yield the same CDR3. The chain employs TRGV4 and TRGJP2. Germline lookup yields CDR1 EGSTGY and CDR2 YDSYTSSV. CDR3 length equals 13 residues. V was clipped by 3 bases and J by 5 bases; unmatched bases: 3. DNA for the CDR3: TGTGCCACCTGGGATCTAAGTGATTGGATCAAGACGTTT. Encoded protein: CATWDLSDWIKTF.

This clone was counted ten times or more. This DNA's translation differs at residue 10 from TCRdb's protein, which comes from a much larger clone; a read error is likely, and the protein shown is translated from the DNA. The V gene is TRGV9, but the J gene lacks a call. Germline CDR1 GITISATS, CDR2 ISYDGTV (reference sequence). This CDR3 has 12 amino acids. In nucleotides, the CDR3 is TGTGCCTTGTGGAAACCGTATTATAAGGAACTCTTT. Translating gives CALWKPYYKELF.

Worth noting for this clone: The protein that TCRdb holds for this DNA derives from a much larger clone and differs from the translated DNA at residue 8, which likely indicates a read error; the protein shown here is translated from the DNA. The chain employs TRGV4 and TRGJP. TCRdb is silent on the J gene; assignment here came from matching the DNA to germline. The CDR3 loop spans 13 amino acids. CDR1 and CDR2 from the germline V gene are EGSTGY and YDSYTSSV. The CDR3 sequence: CATWELGRKIKVF. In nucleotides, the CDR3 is TGTGCCACCTGGGAGTTGGGCAGAAAAATCAAGGTATTT.

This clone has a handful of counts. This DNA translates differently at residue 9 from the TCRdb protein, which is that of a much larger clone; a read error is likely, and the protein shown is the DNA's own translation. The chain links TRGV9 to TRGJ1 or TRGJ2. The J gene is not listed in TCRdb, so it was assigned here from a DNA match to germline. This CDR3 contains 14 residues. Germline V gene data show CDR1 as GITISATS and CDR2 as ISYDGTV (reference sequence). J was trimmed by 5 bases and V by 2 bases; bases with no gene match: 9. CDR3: CALWEAHRHYKKLF. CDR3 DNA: TGTGCCTTGTGGGAGGCGCACCGTCATTATAAGAAACTCTTT.

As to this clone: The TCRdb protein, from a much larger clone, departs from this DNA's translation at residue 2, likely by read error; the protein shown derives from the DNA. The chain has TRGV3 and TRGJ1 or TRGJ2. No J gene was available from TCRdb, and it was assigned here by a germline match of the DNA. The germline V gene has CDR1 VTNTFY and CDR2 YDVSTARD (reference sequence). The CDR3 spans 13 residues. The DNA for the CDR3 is TGTACCACCTGGGACAGGCAGAATTATAAGAAACTCTTT. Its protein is CTTWDRQNYKKLF.

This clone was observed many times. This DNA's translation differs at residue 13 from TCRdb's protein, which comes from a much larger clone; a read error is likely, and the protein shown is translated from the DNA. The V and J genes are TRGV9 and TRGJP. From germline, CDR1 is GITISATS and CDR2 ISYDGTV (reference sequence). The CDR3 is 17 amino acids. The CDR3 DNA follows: TGTGCCTTGTGGGAGGTGGTATCCGAGTTGGGCAAAGAAATCAAGGTATTT. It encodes CALWEVVSELGKEIKVF.

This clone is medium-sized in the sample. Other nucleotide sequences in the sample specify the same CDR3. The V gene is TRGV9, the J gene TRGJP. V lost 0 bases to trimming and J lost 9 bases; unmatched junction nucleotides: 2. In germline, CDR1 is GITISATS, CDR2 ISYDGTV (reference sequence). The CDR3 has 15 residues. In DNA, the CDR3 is TGTGCCTTGTGGGAGGTGTTGTTGGGCAAAAAAATCAAGGTATTT. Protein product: CALWEVLLGKKIKVF.

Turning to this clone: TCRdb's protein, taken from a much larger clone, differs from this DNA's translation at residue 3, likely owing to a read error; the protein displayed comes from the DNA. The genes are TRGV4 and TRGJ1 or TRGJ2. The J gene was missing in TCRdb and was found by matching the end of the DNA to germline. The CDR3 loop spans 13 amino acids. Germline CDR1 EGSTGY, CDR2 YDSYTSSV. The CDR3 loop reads CAPWMEIYYKKLF. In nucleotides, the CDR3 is TGTGCCCCCTGGATGGAAATTTATTATAAGAAACTCTTT.

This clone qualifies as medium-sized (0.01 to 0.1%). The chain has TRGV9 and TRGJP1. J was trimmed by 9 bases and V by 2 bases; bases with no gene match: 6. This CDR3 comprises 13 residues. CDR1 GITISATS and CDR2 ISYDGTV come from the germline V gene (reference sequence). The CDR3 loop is CALWEAPSWFKIF. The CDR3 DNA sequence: TGTGCCTTGTGGGAGGCACCGAGTTGGTTCAAGATATTT.